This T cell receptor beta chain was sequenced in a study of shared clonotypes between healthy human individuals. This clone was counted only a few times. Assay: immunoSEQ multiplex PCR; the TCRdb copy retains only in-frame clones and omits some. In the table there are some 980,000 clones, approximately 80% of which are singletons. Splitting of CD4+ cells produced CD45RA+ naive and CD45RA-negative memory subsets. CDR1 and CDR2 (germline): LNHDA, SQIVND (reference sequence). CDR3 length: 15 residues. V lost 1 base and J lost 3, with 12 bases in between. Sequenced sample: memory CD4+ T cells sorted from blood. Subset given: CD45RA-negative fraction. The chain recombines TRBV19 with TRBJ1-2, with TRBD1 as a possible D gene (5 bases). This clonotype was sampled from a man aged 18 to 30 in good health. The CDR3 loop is CASSIVRQGYYGYTF. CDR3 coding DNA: TGTGCCAGTAGTATAGTCCGCCAGGGTTACTATGGCTACACCTTC. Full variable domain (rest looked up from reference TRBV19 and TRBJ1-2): DGGITQSPKYLFRKEGQNVTLSCEQNLNHDAMYWYRQDPGQGLRLIYYSQIVNDFQKGDIAEGYSVSREKKESFPLTVTSAQKNPTAFYLCASSIVRQGYYGYTFGSGTRLTVV.